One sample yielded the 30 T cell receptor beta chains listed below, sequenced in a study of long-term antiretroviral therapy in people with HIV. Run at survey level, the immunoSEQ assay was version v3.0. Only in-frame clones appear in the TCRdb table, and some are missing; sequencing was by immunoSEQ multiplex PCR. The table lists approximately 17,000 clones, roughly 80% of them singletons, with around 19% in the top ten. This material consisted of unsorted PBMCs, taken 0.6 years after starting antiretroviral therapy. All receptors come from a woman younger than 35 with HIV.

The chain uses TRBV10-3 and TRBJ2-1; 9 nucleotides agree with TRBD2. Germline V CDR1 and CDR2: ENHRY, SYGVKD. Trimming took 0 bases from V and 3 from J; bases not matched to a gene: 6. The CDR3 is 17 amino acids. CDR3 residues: CAISESQASGDYNEQFF. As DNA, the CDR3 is TGTGCCATCAGTGAGTCCCAAGCTAGCGGGGACTACAATGAGCAGTTCTTC.

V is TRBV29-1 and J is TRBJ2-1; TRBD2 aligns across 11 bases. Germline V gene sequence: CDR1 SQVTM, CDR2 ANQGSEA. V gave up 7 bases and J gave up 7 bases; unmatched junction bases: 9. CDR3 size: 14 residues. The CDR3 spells CSGGLAGGPNEQFF. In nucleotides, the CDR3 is TGCAGCGGGGGGTTAGCGGGAGGGCCAAATGAGCAGTTCTTC.

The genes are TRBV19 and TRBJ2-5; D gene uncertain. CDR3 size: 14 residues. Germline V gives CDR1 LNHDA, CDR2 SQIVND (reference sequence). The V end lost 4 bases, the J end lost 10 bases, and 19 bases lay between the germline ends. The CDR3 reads CASSNPDYLDDQYF. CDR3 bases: TGTGCCAGTAGTAACCCGGATTACCTTGACGACCAGTACTTC. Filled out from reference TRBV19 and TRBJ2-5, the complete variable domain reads DGGITQSPKYLFRKEGQNVTLSCEQNLNHDAMYWYRQDPGQGLRLIYYSQIVNDFQKGDIAEGYSVSREKKESFPLTVTSAQKNPTAFYLCASSNPDYLDDQYFGPGTRLLVL.

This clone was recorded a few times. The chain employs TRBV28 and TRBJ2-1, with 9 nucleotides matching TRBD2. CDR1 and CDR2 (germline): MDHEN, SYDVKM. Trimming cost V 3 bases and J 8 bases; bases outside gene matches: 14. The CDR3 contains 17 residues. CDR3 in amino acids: CASSFPKRREGLYEQFF. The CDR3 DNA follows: TGTGCCAGCAGTTTCCCCAAAAGGCGGGAGGGCCTCTATGAGCAGTTCTTC.

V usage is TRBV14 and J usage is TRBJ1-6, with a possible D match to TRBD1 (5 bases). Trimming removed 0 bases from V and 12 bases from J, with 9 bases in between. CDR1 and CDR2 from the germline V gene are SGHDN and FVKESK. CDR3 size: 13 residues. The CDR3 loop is CASSQDPGVPLHF. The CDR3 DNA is TGTGCCAGCAGCCAAGATCCGGGGGTACCCCTCCACTTT.

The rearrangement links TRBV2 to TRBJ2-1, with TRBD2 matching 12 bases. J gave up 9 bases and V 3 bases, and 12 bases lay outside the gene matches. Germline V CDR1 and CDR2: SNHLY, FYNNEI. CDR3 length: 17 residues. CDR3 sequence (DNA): TGTGCCAGCAGTGAGGTCTCCCCTAGCGGGGGGGCCGTTGAGCAGTTCTTC. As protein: CASSEVSPSGGAVEQFF.

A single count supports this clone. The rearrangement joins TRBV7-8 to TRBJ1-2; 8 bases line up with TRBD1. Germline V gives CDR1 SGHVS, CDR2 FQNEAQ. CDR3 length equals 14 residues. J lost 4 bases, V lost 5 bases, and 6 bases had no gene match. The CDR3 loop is CASSVRDRSYGYTF. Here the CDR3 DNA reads TGTGCCAGCAGCGTCCGGGACAGGAGCTATGGCTACACCTTC.

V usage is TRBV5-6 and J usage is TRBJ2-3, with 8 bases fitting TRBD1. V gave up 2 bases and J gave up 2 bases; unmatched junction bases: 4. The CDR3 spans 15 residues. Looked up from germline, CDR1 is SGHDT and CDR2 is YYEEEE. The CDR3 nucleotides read TGTGCCAGCAGCTTCGGGACAGGCGCCACAGATACGCAGTATTTT. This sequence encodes CASSFGTGATDTQYF.

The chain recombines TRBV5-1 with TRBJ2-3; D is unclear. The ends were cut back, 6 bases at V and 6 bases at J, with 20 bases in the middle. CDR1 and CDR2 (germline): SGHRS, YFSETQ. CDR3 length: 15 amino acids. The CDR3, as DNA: TGCGCCAGCACCCACGAGTGGCCAGAGACGGATACGCAGTATTTT. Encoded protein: CASTHEWPETDTQYF.

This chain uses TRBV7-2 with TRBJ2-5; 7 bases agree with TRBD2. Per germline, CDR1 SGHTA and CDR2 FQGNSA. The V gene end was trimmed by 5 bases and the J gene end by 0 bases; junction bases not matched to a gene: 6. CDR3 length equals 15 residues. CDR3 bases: TGTGCCAGCAGCCTTAGCGGGCAGTACCAAGAGACCCAGTACTTC. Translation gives CASSLSGQYQETQYF.

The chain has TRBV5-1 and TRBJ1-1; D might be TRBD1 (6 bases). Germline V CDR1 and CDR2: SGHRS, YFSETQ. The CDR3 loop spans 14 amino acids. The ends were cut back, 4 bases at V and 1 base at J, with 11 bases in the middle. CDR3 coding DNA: TGCGCCAGCAGCGTCCAGGGGAGGAACACTGAAGCTTTCTTT. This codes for CASSVQGRNTEAFF.

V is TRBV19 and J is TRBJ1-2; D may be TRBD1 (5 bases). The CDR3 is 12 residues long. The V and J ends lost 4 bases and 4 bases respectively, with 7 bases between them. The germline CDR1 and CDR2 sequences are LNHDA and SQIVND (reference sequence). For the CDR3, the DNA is TGTGCCAGTAGTAGAGACAGCTATGGCTACACCTTC. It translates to CASSRDSYGYTF.

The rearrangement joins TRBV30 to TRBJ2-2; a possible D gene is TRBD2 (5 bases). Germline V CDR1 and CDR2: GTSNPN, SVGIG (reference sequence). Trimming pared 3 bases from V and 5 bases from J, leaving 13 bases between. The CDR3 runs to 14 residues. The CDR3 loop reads CAWSLEWRTGELFF. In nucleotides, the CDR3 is TGTGCCTGGAGCCTGGAGTGGAGGACCGGGGAGCTGTTTTTT.

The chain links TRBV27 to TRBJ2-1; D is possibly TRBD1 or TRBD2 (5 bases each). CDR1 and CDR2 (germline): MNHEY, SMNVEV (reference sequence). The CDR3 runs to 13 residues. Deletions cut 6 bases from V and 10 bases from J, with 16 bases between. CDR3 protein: CASSQLGTREQFF. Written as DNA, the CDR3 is TGTGCCAGCAGCCAACTCGGGACCAGGGAGCAGTTCTTC.

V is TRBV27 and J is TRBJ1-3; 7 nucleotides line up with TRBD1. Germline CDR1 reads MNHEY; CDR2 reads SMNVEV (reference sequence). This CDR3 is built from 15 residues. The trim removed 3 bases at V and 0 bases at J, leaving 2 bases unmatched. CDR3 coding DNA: TGTGCCAGCAGTTTTGGGGACAGCTCTGGAAACACCATATATTTT. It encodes CASSFGDSSGNTIYF.

CDR3 sequence: CASTALDKAYEQYF. The DNA for the CDR3 is TGTGCCAGTACCGCCTTGGACAAAGCCTACGAGCAGTACTTC. This rearrangement joins TRBV19 to TRBJ2-7; the D gene is possibly TRBD1 (5 bases). This CDR3 has 14 amino acids. CDR1 LNHDA and CDR2 SQIVND come from the germline V gene (reference sequence). The V and J ends lost 7 bases and 2 bases respectively, with 15 bases between them.

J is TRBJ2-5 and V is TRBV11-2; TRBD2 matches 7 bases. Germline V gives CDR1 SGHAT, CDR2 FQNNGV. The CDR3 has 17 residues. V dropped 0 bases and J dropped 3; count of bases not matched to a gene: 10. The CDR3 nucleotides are TGTGCCAGCAGCTTAGATACCCCGGGGGGTACAAAAGAGACCCAGTACTTC. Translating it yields CASSLDTPGGTKETQYF.

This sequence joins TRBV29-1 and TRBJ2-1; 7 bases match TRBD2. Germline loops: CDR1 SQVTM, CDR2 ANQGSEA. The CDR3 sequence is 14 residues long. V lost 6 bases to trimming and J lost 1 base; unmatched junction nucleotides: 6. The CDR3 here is CSVPTSRSYNEQFF. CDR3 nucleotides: TGCAGCGTCCCGACTAGCAGGTCCTACAATGAGCAGTTCTTC.

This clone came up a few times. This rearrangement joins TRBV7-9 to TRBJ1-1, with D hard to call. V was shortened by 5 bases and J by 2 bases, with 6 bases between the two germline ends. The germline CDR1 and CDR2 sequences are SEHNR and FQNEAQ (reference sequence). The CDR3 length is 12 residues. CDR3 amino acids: CASSPTNTEAFF. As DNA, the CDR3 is TGTGCCAGCAGCCCCACCAACACTGAAGCTTTCTTT.

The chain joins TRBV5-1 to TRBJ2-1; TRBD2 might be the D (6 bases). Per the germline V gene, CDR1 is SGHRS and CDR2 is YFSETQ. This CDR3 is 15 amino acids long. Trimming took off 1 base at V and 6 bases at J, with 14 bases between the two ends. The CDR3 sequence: CASSLREKGFNEQFF. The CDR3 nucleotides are TGCGCCAGCAGCTTGCGGGAGAAGGGGTTCAATGAGCAGTTCTTC.

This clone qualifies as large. The CDR3 protein is CASSWGQGPSYEQYF. CDR3 bases: TGCGCCAGCAGCTGGGGACAGGGACCTTCCTACGAGCAGTACTTC. This chain uses TRBV4-1 with TRBJ2-7, with 9 bases fitting TRBD1. In germline, CDR1 is MGHRA, CDR2 YSYEKL. Trimming removed 5 bases from V and 1 base from J; junction bases left unmatched: 6. The CDR3 extends over 15 amino acids.

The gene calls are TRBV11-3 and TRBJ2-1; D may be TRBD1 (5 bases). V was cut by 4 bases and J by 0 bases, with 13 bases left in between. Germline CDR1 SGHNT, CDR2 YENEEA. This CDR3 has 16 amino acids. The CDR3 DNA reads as TGTGCCAGCAGCTCGCGACAGCTTGGCTCCTACAATGAGCAGTTCTTC. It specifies CASSSRQLGSYNEQFF. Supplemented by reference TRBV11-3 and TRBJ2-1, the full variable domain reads EAGVVQSPRYKIIEKKQPVAFWCNPISGHNTLYWYLQNLGQGPELLIRYENEEAVDDSQLPKDRFSAERLKGVDSTLKIQPAELGDSAVYLCASSSRQLGSYNEQFFGPGTRLTVL.

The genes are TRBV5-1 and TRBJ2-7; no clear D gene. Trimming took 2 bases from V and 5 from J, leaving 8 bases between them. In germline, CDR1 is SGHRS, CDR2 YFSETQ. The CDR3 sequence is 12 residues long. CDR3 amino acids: CASSLVGNEQYF. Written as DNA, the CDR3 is TGCGCCAGCAGCTTAGTCGGAAACGAGCAGTACTTC.

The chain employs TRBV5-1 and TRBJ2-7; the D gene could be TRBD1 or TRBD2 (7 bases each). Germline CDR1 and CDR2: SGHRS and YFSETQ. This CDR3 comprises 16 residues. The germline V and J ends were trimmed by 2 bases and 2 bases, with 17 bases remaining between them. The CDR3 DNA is TGCGCCAGCAGCTTCGAGCGGGGAGGGGGCACCTACGAGCAGTACTTC. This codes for CASSFERGGGTYEQYF.

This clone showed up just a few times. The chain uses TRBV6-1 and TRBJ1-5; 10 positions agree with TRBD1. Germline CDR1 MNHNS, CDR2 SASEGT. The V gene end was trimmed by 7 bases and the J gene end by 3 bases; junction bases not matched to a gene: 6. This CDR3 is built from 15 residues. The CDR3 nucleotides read TGTGCCAGCACCAGAGGACAGGGGGACAATCAGCCCCAGCATTTT. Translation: CASTRGQGDNQPQHF.

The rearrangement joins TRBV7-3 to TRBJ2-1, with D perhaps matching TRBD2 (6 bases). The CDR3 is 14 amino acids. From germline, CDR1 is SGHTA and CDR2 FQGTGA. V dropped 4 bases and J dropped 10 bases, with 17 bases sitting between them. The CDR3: CASSSGLALGEQFF. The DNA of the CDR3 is TGTGCCAGCAGCTCGGGACTGGCCCTTGGGGAGCAGTTCTTC.

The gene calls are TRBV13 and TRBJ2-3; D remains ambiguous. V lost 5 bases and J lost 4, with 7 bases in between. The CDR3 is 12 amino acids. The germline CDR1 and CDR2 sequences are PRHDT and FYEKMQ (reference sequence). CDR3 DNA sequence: TGTGCCAGCAGCCAAGGATCAGATACGCAGTATTTT. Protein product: CASSQGSDTQYF.

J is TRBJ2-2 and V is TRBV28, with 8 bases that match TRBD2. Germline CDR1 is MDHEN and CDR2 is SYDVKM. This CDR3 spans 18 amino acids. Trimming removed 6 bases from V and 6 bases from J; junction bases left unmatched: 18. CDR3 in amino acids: CASSSLMLTSGRAGELFF. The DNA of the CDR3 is TGTGCCAGCAGCTCCCTCATGCTAACTAGCGGAAGGGCCGGGGAGCTGTTTTTT.

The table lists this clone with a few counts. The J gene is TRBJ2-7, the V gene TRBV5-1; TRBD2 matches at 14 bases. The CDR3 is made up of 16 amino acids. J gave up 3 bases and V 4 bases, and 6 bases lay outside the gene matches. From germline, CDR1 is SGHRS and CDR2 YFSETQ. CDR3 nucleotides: TGCGCCAGCAGCCACGGACTAGCGGGAGGCGACTACGAGCAGTACTTC. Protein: CASSHGLAGGDYEQYF.

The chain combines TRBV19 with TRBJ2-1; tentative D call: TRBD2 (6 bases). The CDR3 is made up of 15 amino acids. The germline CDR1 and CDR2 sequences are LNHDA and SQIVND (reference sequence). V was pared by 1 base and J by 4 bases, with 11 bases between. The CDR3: CASSIVGGTYNEQFF. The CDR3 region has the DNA TGTGCCAGTAGTATAGTCGGGGGAACGTACAATGAGCAGTTCTTC. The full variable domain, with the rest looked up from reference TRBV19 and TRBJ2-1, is DGGITQSPKYLFRKEGQNVTLSCEQNLNHDAMYWYRQDPGQGLRLIYYSQIVNDFQKGDIAEGYSVSREKKESFPLTVTSAQKNPTAFYLCASSIVGGTYNEQFFGPGTRLTVL.